This TCR beta chain originates from a study of blood T cell repertoires in COVID-19 (dated by TCRdb to 2020 to 2021). For the wider study: The collaborator samples originated in the United States, Italy and Spain and spanned the acute and convalescent phases of COVID-19. The sample metadata nearly always contained a de-identified subject ID, COVID-19 status, age in years and sex. The repertoires were made available in a free public database intended to serve as a resource for research on the immune response to SARS-CoV-2. HLA class I and class II types, where available, came from metadata supplied by the sample provider rather than from assay-based typing. Subjects who had been exposed to COVID-19, were actively infected with it, or had recovered from it provided the deeply sampled blood TCRbeta repertoires that made up the dataset. The material from the prospective study consisted of cDNA or gDNA derived from T cells, B-cell-depleted T cells, or PBMCs. Samples were obtained from the ongoing ImmuneRACE study (first 160 participants) and from roughly 1,300 subjects provided by 6 global collaborators. The study at large found these results: Clinical and demographic metadata were provided uncurated, with the amount varying by source and participant.

With respect to this clone: Its antigen remains undetermined. No base quality information exists; no much larger clone differs at one position.

TCRbeta CDR3 regions were amplified from genomic DNA using the immunoSEQ Assay, a bias-controlled multiplex PCR. The published analysis was carried out like this. Nucleated cell counts per sample were estimated from amplification of reference gene primers within the assay. To quantify the absolute abundance of each unique TCRbeta CDR3 rearrangement, sequence reads were collapsed and filtered. Productive Simpson clonality was computed per sample as the square root of Simpson's diversity index over productive rearrangements. The table was pulled from immuneACCESS by TCRdb, which kept in-frame rearrangements only. Such tables lose some clones; where checked, under half of the loss comes from unresolved V genes, and the rest has no known cause. The D gene and trimming were derived from the DNA, and the V and J assignments and clone size from that table. For this sample there are nearly 250,000 clones; 86% appear just once. The ten largest clones take up 5% to 6% of the sample.

One collaborating source in Seattle enrolled patients during active infection and followed them longitudinally through the course of disease. Each collaborating institution followed its own protocols to collect whole blood in K2EDTA tubes. For TCRbeta analysis, collaborators shipped samples in one of three forms: frozen whole blood, isolated PBMCs, or DNA extracted from either of those sample types. CDR1 and CDR2 are drawn from the germline V gene: MDHEN, SYDVKM. After removal of 6 bases from V and 7 bases from J, the junction retains 5 bases not matched to a gene. The cysteine opens and the phenylalanine closes a CDR3 of 14 amino acids. The DNA shown is the 42-base CDR3, in frame from base 1.

The V gene is TRBV28 and the J gene is TRBJ1-4; TRBD1 fits 10 bases in the junction. The receptor comes from a woman aged 80 or over with COVID-19, enrolled during active disease. Specimen: peripheral blood. The DNA is as follows: TGTGCCAGCAGGGCGACAGGGGGCGGTGAAAAACTGTTTTTT. Translated, it reads CASRATGGGEKLFF.